In this sample, the clone carrying this T cell receptor (beta chain) turned up once. Its specificity is unknown. This record comes from a study of CD4 T cells in relation to SARS-CoV-2 and coronaviruses. Study background: The restricting HLA molecule for shared crossreactive spike epitopes was mapped. Overall study findings and caveats: No donor gave both pre-pandemic and post-infection samples.

The unexposed donors gave CD4+ T cells in about 2011-2018, prior to COVID-19. CDR1 SGHNT and CDR2 YYREEE come from the germline V gene (reference sequence). The CDR3 is made up of 16 amino acids. The junction had 0 bases not matched to a gene; V was cut back by 0 bases and J by 4 bases. Only in-frame clones appear in the TCRdb table, and some are missing; sequencing was by immunoSEQ multiplex PCR. Among about 65,000 clones listed, approximately 87% were seen once. The sequence was obtained from a human donor in good health. Sequenced input: memory CD4+ T cells from PBMCs. The chain is built from TRBV5-4 and TRBJ2-1; 14 nucleotides align to TRBD2. As DNA, the CDR3 is TGTGCCAGCAGCTTGGGGACTAGCGGGGGGTACAATGAGCAGTTCTTC. It is translated as CASSLGTSGGYNEQFF.